Below, 30 T cell receptor beta chains from the same sample are listed, as sequenced in a study of T cells in localized non-small cell lung cancer. Data came from immunoSEQ multiplex PCR; TCRdb stores just in-frame clones and leaves some out. The sample carries approximately 1,000 clones, approximately 31% recorded once. The specimen comprised normal lung tissue next to the tumor, sampled before any cancer treatment. These receptors were taken from a female donor older than 55 with stage III squamous cell lung carcinoma.

The chain employs TRBV18 and TRBJ1-4; D not certain. The CDR3 is made up of 14 amino acids. Germline CDR1 reads KGHSH; CDR2 reads LQKENI. With 0 bases removed from V and 8 bases from J, the gap between germline ends came to 10 bases. The CDR3 nucleotides read TGTGCCAGCTCACCACCGGGGTTTGGAGAAAAACTGTTTTTT. It codes for CASSPPGFGEKLFF.

This clone turned up a few times. The rearrangement uses TRBV2 and TRBJ2-7, with unresolved D. In germline, CDR1 is SNHLY, CDR2 FYNNEI. The CDR3 contains 12 residues. The V end was cut by 3 bases, the J end by 4 bases, with 7 bases between. CDR3 residues: CASSETRYEQYF. DNA of the CDR3: TGTGCCAGCAGTGAGACCCGTTACGAGCAGTACTTC.

V is TRBV10-3 and J is TRBJ1-2, with D possibly matching TRBD1 (6 bases). V lost 2 bases, J lost 3 bases, and 10 bases lay in between. CDR3 length: 14 residues. Germline assignment: CDR1 ENHRY and CDR2 SYGVKD. The CDR3 loop reads CAISELYRDYGYTF. As DNA, the CDR3 is TGTGCCATCAGTGAGCTTTACAGGGACTATGGCTACACCTTC.

The gene calls are TRBV11-3 and TRBJ1-1; no clear D gene. Trimming pared 5 bases from V and 4 bases from J, leaving 14 bases between. The CDR3 covers 14 residues. The germline V gene has CDR1 SGHNT and CDR2 YENEEA. CDR3 region: CASSPDDSSTEAFF. In DNA, the CDR3 is TGTGCCAGCAGCCCGGATGATTCGAGCACTGAAGCTTTCTTT.

This clone was picked up a small number of times. The chain recombines TRBV4-1 with TRBJ2-3; TRBD2 agrees at 10 bases. Germline V gives CDR1 MGHRA, CDR2 YSYEKL. The J segment lost 3 bases and the V segment lost 8 bases, leaving 8 bases of the junction unmatched. The length of the CDR3 is 15 residues. CDR3 sequence: CASRQLAGRTDTQYF. Written as DNA, the CDR3 is TGCGCCAGCCGTCAACTAGCGGGGAGAACAGATACGCAGTATTTT.

This clone is judged medium-sized. The chain has TRBV6-8 and TRBJ1-1; D ambiguous. Per germline, CDR1 MNHGY and CDR2 SAAAGT. The V end lost 4 bases, the J end lost 4 bases, and 7 bases lay between the germline ends. The CDR3 consists of 12 residues. CDR3 in DNA: TGTGCCAGCAGTTTTCCGGGCACTGAAGCTTTCTTT. It codes for CASSFPGTEAFF.

V is TRBV9 and J is TRBJ2-3; 12 bases match TRBD2. This CDR3 has 18 residues. J was trimmed by 0 bases and V by 5 bases; bases with no gene match: 10. Germline V gives CDR1 SGDLS, CDR2 YYNGEE. CDR3 in DNA: TGTGCCAGCAGGGTACTAGCGGGGGGCCAAATTAGCACAGATACGCAGTATTTT. This gives the protein CASRVLAGGQISTDTQYF.

V gene TRBV25-1 combines with J gene TRBJ1-1, with a tentative D call TRBD1 (6 bases). The CDR3 has 15 residues. Germline CDR1 and CDR2: MGHDK and SYGVNS. The V and J ends lost 4 bases and 1 base respectively, with 13 bases between them. The DNA for the CDR3 is TGTGCCAGCAGTGGTTTAGGGGGGGGGAACACTGAAGCTTTCTTT. This translates into CASSGLGGGNTEAFF.

In this sample, this clone turned up a few times. The V call is TRBV2, the J call TRBJ1-1; 7 nucleotides align to TRBD1. Germline V gene lookup returns CDR1 SNHLY and CDR2 FYNNEI. This CDR3 comprises 16 residues. Trimming cost V 5 bases and J 13 bases; bases outside gene matches: 22. The CDR3 loop is CASSPLRQGMKQAGFF. DNA of the CDR3: TGTGCCAGCAGTCCGCTCCGACAGGGTATGAAGCAGGCGGGTTTCTTT.

In its sample, this clone was seen a few times. The chain recombines TRBV9 with TRBJ2-7; D unresolved. Germline V lookup: CDR1 SGDLS, CDR2 YYNGEE. The CDR3 consists of 13 residues. Trimming took 0 bases from V and 2 from J, leaving 6 bases between them. CDR3 protein: CASSVGPTYEQYF. As DNA, the CDR3 is TGTGCCAGCAGCGTAGGCCCTACCTACGAGCAGTACTTC.

Worth noting for this clone: The germline gene is not matched at one end of the junction; a read error may be the cause. The CDR3 DNA reads TGCAGCATTGAAGAGGGAGGACAGGGGCGATACAATGAGCAGTTCTTC. Translating it yields CSIEEGGQGRYNEQFF. This sequence joins TRBV29-1 and TRBJ2-1, with 9 bases aligning to TRBD1. The CDR3 sequence is 16 residues long. CDR1 is SQVTM, CDR2 ANQGSEA, per germline.

CDR3 in amino acids: CASSREGGYNEQFF. DNA for the CDR3: TGCGCCAGCAGCCGCGAGGGTGGGTACAATGAGCAGTTCTTC. The rearrangement uses TRBV4-1 and TRBJ2-1, with D possibly TRBD2 on 5 matching bases. CDR1 is MGHRA, CDR2 YSYEKL, per germline. There are 14 residues in the CDR3. The V and J ends lost 4 bases and 4 bases respectively, with 11 bases between them.

This chain joins TRBV19 and TRBJ2-4, with 7 bases that match TRBD1. Trimming took 5 bases from V and 6 from J; bases not matched to a gene: 1. Per germline, CDR1 LNHDA and CDR2 SQIVND (reference sequence). This CDR3 has 12 amino acids. The CDR3 DNA sequence: TGTGCCAGTAGTCCAGGGGGAAACATTCAGTACTTC. Protein: CASSPGGNIQYF.

V gene TRBV6-8 combines with J gene TRBJ2-1; 9 bases are a match to TRBD2. The germline CDR1 and CDR2 sequences are MNHGY and SAAAGT. CDR3 size: 13 residues. J lost 9 bases, V lost 7 bases, and 7 bases had no gene match. CDR3 in DNA: TGTGCCAGCACCGGGACTAGCTTAATTGAGCAGTTCTTC. Residues: CASTGTSLIEQFF.

This clone is termed large. The V and J genes are TRBV11-3 and TRBJ2-5, with D hard to call. CDR1 SGHNT and CDR2 YENEEA come from the germline V gene. The CDR3 has 16 residues. Trimming cost V 4 bases and J 5 bases, with 20 bases left between them. The DNA for the CDR3 is TGTGCCAGCAGCTCGATCGTCGGTCGACAAGTGGAGACCCAGTACTTC. This translates into CASSSIVGRQVETQYF.

This clone was recorded a few times. V gene TRBV11-3 combines with J gene TRBJ2-1, with TRBD2 identical over 7 bases. CDR1 is SGHNT and CDR2 is YENEEA in the germline V gene. The CDR3 spans 15 residues. The trim removed 2 bases at V and 8 bases at J, leaving 9 bases unmatched. In nucleotides, the CDR3 is TGTGCCAGCAGCTTACCTACGGGAGGTAAGGATGAGCAGTTCTTC. The encoded protein is CASSLPTGGKDEQFF.

By share of the sample, this clone is medium-sized. CDR3 sequence: CASSPEGSGGYGYTF. Written as DNA, the CDR3 is TGTGCCAGCAGCCCGGAGGGGTCCGGAGGCTATGGCTACACCTTC. This chain connects TRBV11-3 to TRBJ1-2; TRBD1 might be the D (5 bases). Looked up from germline, CDR1 is SGHNT and CDR2 is YENEEA. This CDR3 is 15 amino acids long. Between the trimmed V and J ends, which lost 5 bases and 4 bases, there was a span of 17 bases. The variable domain in full, with the rest retrieved from reference TRBV11-3 and TRBJ1-2, is EAGVVQSPRYKIIEKKQPVAFWCNPISGHNTLYWYLQNLGQGPELLIRYENEEAVDDSQLPKDRFSAERLKGVDSTLKIQPAELGDSAVYLCASSPEGSGGYGYTFGSGTRLTVV.

The chain couples TRBV18 to TRBJ2-2; TRBD1 might be the D (5 bases). V lost 4 bases and J 4 bases, leaving 16 bases between the germline ends. CDR3 length: 16 residues. From germline, CDR1 is KGHSH and CDR2 LQKENI. The CDR3 loop reads CASSQTAPEGTGELFF. The CDR3 nucleotides read TGTGCCAGCTCACAGACAGCGCCTGAAGGCACCGGGGAGCTGTTTTTT.

This clone is classed as medium-sized. The genes are TRBV11-3 and TRBJ2-1; no definite D call. The V gene lost 0 bases and the J gene lost 6 bases, with 12 bases spanning the gap. This CDR3 contains 15 residues. CDR1 SGHNT and CDR2 YENEEA come from the germline V gene. CDR3 in amino acids: CASSLDPSLSNEQFF. The CDR3 DNA sequence: TGTGCCAGCAGCTTAGATCCTTCACTGAGCAATGAGCAGTTCTTC.

This chain uses TRBV18 with TRBJ1-5; D remains ambiguous. V was pared by 4 bases and J by 0 bases, with 10 bases between. The germline V gene has CDR1 KGHSH and CDR2 LQKENI. CDR3 length equals 15 residues. The CDR3: CASSRDINSNQPQHF. In DNA, the CDR3 is TGTGCCAGCTCACGTGACATCAATAGCAATCAGCCCCAGCATTTT. The full variable domain, its missing parts supplied by reference TRBV18 and TRBJ1-5, is NAGVMQNPRHLVRRRGQEARLRCSPMKGHSHVYWYRQLPEEGLKFMVYLQKENIIDESGMPKERFSAEFPKEGPSILRIQQVVRGDSAAYFCASSRDINSNQPQHFGDGTRLSIL.

The CDR3 protein is CARKRSLILTYEQYF. The CDR3 nucleotides are TGTGCCAGAAAAAGGTCCTTGATCCTCACCTACGAGCAGTACTTC. This sequence joins TRBV19 and TRBJ2-7; D not certain. Trimming took off 9 bases at V and 2 bases at J, with 20 bases between the two ends. This CDR3 comprises 15 residues. Germline V gene sequence: CDR1 LNHDA, CDR2 SQIVND (reference sequence).

This clone was counted between two and nine times. J is TRBJ1-1 and V is TRBV6-8, with 9 bases identical to TRBD1. Germline CDR1 MNHGY, CDR2 SAAAGT. This CDR3 comprises 14 residues. After removal of 0 bases from V and 10 bases from J, the junction contained 6 bases not matched to a gene. The CDR3 DNA reads as TGTGCCAGCAGTTACTCACAGGGGGCGGCTGTAGCTTTCTTT. Amino acids: CASSYSQGAAVAFF.

The chain is built from TRBV6-8 and TRBJ1-6; D may be TRBD1 (5 bases). CDR1 and CDR2 (germline): MNHGY, SAAAGT. CDR3 length equals 15 residues. With 8 bases removed from V and 2 bases from J, the gap between germline ends came to 13 bases. CDR3 coding DNA: TGTGCCAGCGGCCCCCGGGGGACCTATAATTCACCCCTCCACTTT. Translation gives CASGPRGTYNSPLHF.

The sample holds a few counts of this clone. The V and J genes are TRBV9 and TRBJ1-4; D not certain. CDR3 length: 14 residues. V lost 5 bases to trimming and J lost 7 bases, with 15 bases between them. Germline V gene sequence: CDR1 SGDLS, CDR2 YYNGEE. DNA for the CDR3: TGTGCCAGCAGTGAAGCGCTTCAAGGTGAAAAACTGTTTTTT. Translating gives CASSEALQGEKLFF.

The chain couples TRBV29-1 to TRBJ1-2; D perhaps matches TRBD1 (6 bases). With 6 bases removed from V and 2 bases from J, the gap between germline ends came to 10 bases. CDR1 is SQVTM, CDR2 ANQGSEA, per germline. The CDR3 spans 12 residues. Written as DNA, the CDR3 is TGCAGCGTGGGGGGGCAGAACTATGGCTACACCTTC. This sequence encodes CSVGGQNYGYTF.

The chain links TRBV11-3 to TRBJ1-1, with a possible D match to TRBD1 (6 bases). Trimming took off 2 bases at V and 5 bases at J, with 12 bases between the two ends. The CDR3 covers 14 residues. CDR1 is SGHNT and CDR2 is YENEEA in the germline V gene. CDR3 sequence reads: CASSLTSGVTEAFF. CDR3 nucleotide sequence: TGTGCCAGCAGCTTAACTTCAGGGGTTACTGAAGCTTTCTTT.

The CDR3 sequence is CSEEGVGYGYTF. DNA for the CDR3: TGCAGCGAAGAAGGAGTCGGCTATGGCTACACCTTC. The chain uses TRBV29-1 and TRBJ1-2; no definite D call. Germline-derived CDR1 and CDR2 are SQVTM and ANQGSEA. The CDR3 is 12 residues long. Trimming shortened V by 7 bases and J by 4 bases, and 13 bases separated the two germline ends.

This chain joins TRBV28 and TRBJ2-3, with a tentative D call TRBD1 (7 bases). CDR3 length equals 14 residues. Trimming stripped 6 bases from V and 2 bases from J, with 12 bases between. Germline CDR1 MDHEN, CDR2 SYDVKM. The CDR3 nucleotides read TGTGCCAGCAGACGCGGGACAGTCACAGATACGCAGTATTTT. This codes for CASRRGTVTDTQYF.

The chain employs TRBV28 and TRBJ2-2, with D possibly TRBD2 on 6 matching bases. The CDR3 has 14 amino acids. CDR1 MDHEN and CDR2 SYDVKM come from the germline V gene. Between the trimmed V and J ends, which lost 7 bases and 1 base, there was a span of 10 bases. In DNA, the CDR3 is TGTGCCAGCATCCGGGACTTGAACACCGGGGAGCTGTTTTTT. The encoded protein is CASIRDLNTGELFF.

The genes are TRBV2 and TRBJ1-2, with a tentative D call TRBD1 (5 bases). This CDR3 contains 15 residues. V was pared by 4 bases and J by 2 bases, with 14 bases between. Germline V gene sequence: CDR1 SNHLY, CDR2 FYNNEI. In DNA form, the CDR3 reads TGTGCCAGCAGTGTTGAGCTGTGGGGGAACTATGGCTACACCTTC. Its translation is CASSVELWGNYGYTF.